This T cell receptor beta chain was captured in a study of a mutant IDH1 vaccine in newly diagnosed glioma. Study as a whole: Vaccinations, eight in total, occurred in weeks 1, 3, 5, 7, 11, 15, 19, 23.

Time point reported: week 11, during vaccination. Every vaccination contained 300 ug of the mutant IDH1 20-mer peptide and was paired with topical imiquimod. V was shortened by 7 bases and J by 4 bases, with 18 bases between the two germline ends. The CDR3 is 15 amino acids. Germline V CDR1 and CDR2: ENHRY, SYGVKD. Sequencing used immunoSEQ multiplex PCR; TCRdb keeps in-frame clones, though not all of them. The repertoire holds some 130,000 clones, with just under 80% as singletons. In this sample, this clone turned up once. Its antigen is undetermined. V is TRBV10-3 and J is TRBJ2-3; D could derive from TRBD1 or TRBD2 (5 bases each). The clonotype originates from a man aged 40-55 years with glioma. The source was PBMCs, collected from a glioma patient whose treatment included an IDH1 peptide vaccine. The CDR3 DNA follows: TGTGCCATCACCCCGGGACCCGACGCCGCAGATACGCAGTATTTT. Its translation: CAITPGPDAADTQYF.